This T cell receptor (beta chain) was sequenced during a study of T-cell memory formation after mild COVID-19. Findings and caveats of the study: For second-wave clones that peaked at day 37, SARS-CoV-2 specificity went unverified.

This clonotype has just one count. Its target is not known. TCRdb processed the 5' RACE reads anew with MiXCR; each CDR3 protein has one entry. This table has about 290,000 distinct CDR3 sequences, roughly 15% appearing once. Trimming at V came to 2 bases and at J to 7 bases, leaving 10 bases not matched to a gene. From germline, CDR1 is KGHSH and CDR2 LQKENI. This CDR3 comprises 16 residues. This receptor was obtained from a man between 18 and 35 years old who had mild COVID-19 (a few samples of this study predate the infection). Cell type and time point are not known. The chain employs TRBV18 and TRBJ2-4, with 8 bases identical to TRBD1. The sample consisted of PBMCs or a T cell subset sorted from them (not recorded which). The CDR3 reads CASSPGLGTGGNIQYF. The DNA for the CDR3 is TGTGCCAGCTCACCAGGGTTAGGCACAGGGGGGAACATTCAGTACTTC.